This paragraph covers one TCR beta chain sequence. The sample belongs to a study of blood T cell repertoires in COVID-19. On the study more broadly: Samples taken during acute and convalescent COVID-19 were collected in the United States, Italy and Spain. The cDNA or gDNA used as material had been derived from T cells, B-cell-depleted T cells, or PBMCs.

The V end lost 10 bases, the J end lost 5 bases, and 17 bases lay between the germline ends. Looked up from germline, CDR1 is SGHAT and CDR2 is FQNNGV. CDR3 size: 13 residues. Authors' methods: Reference gene primer amplification gave nucleated cell count estimates. Profiling relied on immunoSEQ multiplex PCR, and the TCRdb table lists in-frame clones only, not all of them. V and J calls and clone size are as listed in that table; D and trimming were resolved from the DNA. The profile covers 100,000 to 120,000 clones, with about three quarters appearing a single time and 16% taken by the ten largest.

The J gene is TRBJ2-5, the V gene TRBV11-2, with D tentatively TRBD1 (5 bases). The sequenced material came from peripheral blood. This TCR derives from a woman older than 75 with active or convalescent COVID-19. The CDR3 sequence is CATRQLVRETQYF. Here the CDR3 DNA reads TGTGCCACCCGACAGCTAGTTCGGGAGACCCAGTACTTC.